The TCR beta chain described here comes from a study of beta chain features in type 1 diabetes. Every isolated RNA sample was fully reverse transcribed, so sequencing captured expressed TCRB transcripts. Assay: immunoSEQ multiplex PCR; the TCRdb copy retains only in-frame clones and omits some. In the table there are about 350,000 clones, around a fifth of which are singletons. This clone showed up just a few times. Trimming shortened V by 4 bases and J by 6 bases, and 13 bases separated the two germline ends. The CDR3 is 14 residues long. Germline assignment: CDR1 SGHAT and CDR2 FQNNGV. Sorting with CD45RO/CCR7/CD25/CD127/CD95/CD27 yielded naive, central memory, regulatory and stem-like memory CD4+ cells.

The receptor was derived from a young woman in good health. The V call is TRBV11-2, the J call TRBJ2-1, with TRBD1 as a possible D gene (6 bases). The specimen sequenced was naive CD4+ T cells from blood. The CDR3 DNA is TGTGCCAGCAGCTATGCGACAGGTCGCAATGAGCAGTTCTTC. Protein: CASSYATGRNEQFF.